The 3 T cell receptor beta chains below were found in one sample sequenced in a study of STAT5B mutations in CD4+ large granular lymphocyte leukemia. Only in-frame clones appear in the TCRdb table, and some are missing; sequencing was by immunoSEQ multiplex PCR. The data show about 45,000 clones, about 86% seen once. Sequencing was carried out using CD4+ T cells from blood buffy coats. These receptors all come from a human donor in good health.

The gene calls are TRBV5-1 and TRBJ1-2; 9 bases are a match to TRBD1. The CDR3 extends over 15 amino acids. CDR1 is SGHRS and CDR2 is YFSETQ in the germline V gene. V shed 4 bases, J shed 0 bases, and the junction held 4 bases outside the gene matches. CDR3 sequence: CASSPGQGTNYGYTF. DNA for the CDR3: TGCGCCAGCAGCCCTGGACAGGGGACTAACTATGGCTACACCTTC.

This chain uses TRBV7-9 with TRBJ2-1, with 11 bases lining up with TRBD2. Germline trimming cut 4 bases from V and 1 base from J; bases unmatched to any gene: 6. The CDR3 contains 17 residues. Looked up from germline, CDR1 is SEHNR and CDR2 is FQNEAQ (reference sequence). As DNA, the CDR3 is TGTGCCAGCAGCTCTGCTCTAGCGGGAGGATCCTACAATGAGCAGTTCTTC. The encoded protein is CASSSALAGGSYNEQFF.

V and J are TRBV5-1 and TRBJ2-2; 7 bases are a match to TRBD2. CDR3 size: 15 residues. CDR1 and CDR2 (germline): SGHRS, YFSETQ. Trimming cost V 4 bases and J 5 bases; bases outside gene matches: 8. The CDR3 nucleotides read TGCGCCAGCAGCCTGCAGGGAGGGCGTACCGGGGAGCTGTTTTTT. As protein: CASSLQGGRTGELFF.